This T cell receptor beta chain was obtained from a study of blood T cell repertoires in COVID-19. Study at large: Sites across the United States, Italy and Spain contributed samples from acute and convalescent COVID-19.

In this sample, this clone turned up a few times. Using immunoSEQ multiplex PCR, the repertoire was profiled, and TCRdb retains in-frame clones only, with some absent. The sample consists of around 450,000 clones, around 89% of them appearing once. Trimming removed 8 bases at V and 6 bases at J, with 18 bases between. From germline, CDR1 is SNHLY and CDR2 FYNNEI. This CDR3 comprises 14 residues. This clonotype was sampled from a woman aged 30 to 39 with acute or convalescent COVID-19. Material for sequencing was peripheral blood. V and J are TRBV2 and TRBJ2-3, with a tentative D call TRBD2 (7 bases). CDR3 DNA sequence: TGTGCCAGCGAGGGCGGGGGCCTCCCGGATACGCAGTATTTT. Protein: CASEGGGLPDTQYF.